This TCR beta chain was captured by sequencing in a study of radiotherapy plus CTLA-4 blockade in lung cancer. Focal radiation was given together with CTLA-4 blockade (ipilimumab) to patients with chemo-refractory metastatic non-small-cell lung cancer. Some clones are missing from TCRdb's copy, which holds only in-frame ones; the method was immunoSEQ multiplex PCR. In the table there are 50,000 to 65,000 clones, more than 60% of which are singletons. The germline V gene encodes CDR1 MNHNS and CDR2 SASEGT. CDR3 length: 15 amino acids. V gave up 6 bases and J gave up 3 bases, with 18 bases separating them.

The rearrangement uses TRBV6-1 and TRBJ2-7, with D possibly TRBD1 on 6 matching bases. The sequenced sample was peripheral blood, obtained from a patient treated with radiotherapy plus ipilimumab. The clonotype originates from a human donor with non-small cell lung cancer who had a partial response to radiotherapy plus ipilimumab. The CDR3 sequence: CASRSTGLTLYEQYF. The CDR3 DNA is TGTGCCAGCAGATCTACAGGGTTGACCCTCTACGAGCAGTACTTC.